This TCR beta chain was documented in a study of OX40 agonist ivuxolimab in advanced cancers. About the study: An agonistic anti-OX40 (CD134) antibody, ivuxolimab, was used to treat the patients. Age averaged 60 years (range roughly 23 to 80), and 82.7% were male.

Germline V gives CDR1 ENHRY, CDR2 SYGVKD. The germline V and J ends were trimmed by 6 bases and 2 bases, with 14 bases remaining between them. The CDR3 is made up of 14 amino acids. Peripheral blood came from all dose cohorts at three timepoints. Produced via immunoSEQ multiplex PCR; TCRdb's table is partial and in-frame only. There are approximately 67,000 clones in the sample; 85% to 95% occur only once, and under 7.5% lies in the top ten. The source was CD4+ or CD8+ T cells sorted from blood, collected in a trial of the OX40 agonist ivuxolimab. The chain employs TRBV10-3 and TRBJ2-7, with D possibly TRBD1 on 5 matching bases. This sequence originates from an adult with an advanced solid tumor such as melanoma, head and neck, liver or kidney cancer. This chain's CDR3 is CAISPTGDPYEQYF. The CDR3 DNA reads as TGTGCCATCAGCCCCACAGGAGACCCCTACGAGCAGTACTTC.